Detailed here is one T cell receptor (beta chain). Some clones are missing from TCRdb's copy, which holds only in-frame ones; the method was immunoSEQ multiplex PCR. The sample includes some 17,000 clones, 84% of them seen just once. The data originate from a study of PD-1 blockade in mismatch repair-deficient tumors. Specimen: PBMCs, collected less than 25 weeks after starting pembrolizumab. The TCR comes from an adult with mismatch repair-deficient cancer.

The CDR3 protein is CASSKLAASTDTQYF. The CDR3, as DNA: TGTGCCAGCAGCAAACTAGCGGCTAGCACAGATACGCAGTATTTT. The chain couples TRBV21-1 to TRBJ2-3; the table calls TRBD2, which could not be checked here. TRBV21-1 is termed a pseudogene. CDR3 length: 15 amino acids.